Presented here are 14 T cell receptor beta chains from one specimen sequenced in a study of T cell responses to AZD1222 COVID-19 vaccine. Profiling relied on immunoSEQ multiplex PCR, and the TCRdb table lists in-frame clones only, not all of them. The sample carries about 120,000 clones, under 95% recorded once. This sample comprised peripheral blood, obtained on day 0 of AZD1222 vaccination. These receptors originate from an adult in good health.

The chain's CDR3 is CASSYSGGGRYTEAFF. For the CDR3, the DNA is TGTGCCAGCAGTTACTCAGGGGGCGGACGGTACACTGAAGCTTTCTTT. The chain links TRBV6-2 or TRBV6-3 to TRBJ1-1; 7 positions match TRBD1. The CDR3 sequence is 16 residues long. V shed 0 bases and J 3 bases; nucleotides not matched to a gene: 7. Germline V gene data show CDR1 as MNHEY and CDR2 as SVGEGT.

The rearrangement joins TRBV7-3 to TRBJ2-2, with no clear D. V gave up 0 bases and J gave up 0 bases, with 8 bases separating them. The CDR3 covers 16 residues. In germline, CDR1 is SGHTA, CDR2 FQGTGA. The DNA for the CDR3 is TGTGCCAGCAGCTTAACTGTGCCAGCGAACACCGGGGAGCTGTTTTTT. Encoded protein: CASSLTVPANTGELFF.

In this sample, this clone turned up a few times. This chain joins TRBV7-9 and TRBJ2-1; TRBD1 is a possible D gene (6 bases). The ends were cut back, 5 bases at V and 5 bases at J, with 13 bases in the middle. From germline, CDR1 is SEHNR and CDR2 FQNEAQ (reference sequence). The CDR3 consists of 14 residues. CDR3 region: CASSTSSGDNEQFF. As DNA, the CDR3 is TGTGCCAGCAGCACTTCCTCAGGGGACAATGAGCAGTTCTTC. Supplemented by reference TRBV7-9 and TRBJ2-1, the full variable domain reads DTGVSQNPRHKITKRGQNVTFRCDPISEHNRLYWYRQTLGQGPEFLTYFQNEAQLEKSRLLSDRFSAERPKGSFSTLEIQRTEQGDSAMYLCASSTSSGDNEQFFGPGTRLTVL.

The chain recombines TRBV3-1 (or the pseudogene TRBV3-2) with TRBJ2-2; D is ambiguous. CDR1 LGHDT and CDR2 YNNKEL come from the germline V gene (reference sequence). The CDR3 sequence is 12 residues long. V lost 5 bases, J lost 6 bases, and 7 bases lay in between. CDR3 coding DNA: TGTGCCAGCAGCGTTGGGGCCGGGGAGCTGTTTTTT. Encoded protein: CASSVGAGELFF.

The CDR3 is CASSKQANEKLFF. In DNA form, the CDR3 reads TGTGCCAGCAGCAAACAGGCTAATGAAAAACTGTTTTTT. The genes are TRBV5-6 and TRBJ1-4; TRBD1 might be the D (5 bases). The germline V and J ends were trimmed by 4 bases and 3 bases, with 7 bases remaining between them. The CDR3 sequence is 13 residues long. CDR1 is SGHDT, CDR2 YYEEEE, per germline.

The chain combines TRBV5-8 with TRBJ2-4; unclear D gene. The CDR3 runs to 12 residues. Germline V gives CDR1 SGHTS, CDR2 YDEGEE. Trimming shortened V by 7 bases and J by 1 base, and 6 bases separated the two germline ends. The CDR3, as DNA: TGTGCCAGCGAGAGGGCCAAAAACATTCAGTACTTC. Its protein is CASERAKNIQYF.

V is TRBV12-3 or TRBV12-4 and J is TRBJ1-1; 7 nucleotides line up with TRBD1. J lost 3 bases, V lost 6 bases, and 4 bases had no gene match. The CDR3 has 13 residues. CDR3 sequence reads: CASSQGQYTEAFF. In nucleotides, the CDR3 is TGTGCCAGCAGCCAGGGACAGTACACTGAAGCTTTCTTT.

J is TRBJ2-3 and V is TRBV28; D is possibly TRBD2 (5 bases). V shed 1 base and J shed 14 bases, with 13 bases lying between them. The germline V gene has CDR1 MDHEN and CDR2 SYDVKM. CDR3 size: 12 residues. This chain's CDR3 is CASSLSSGLWYF. The DNA of the CDR3 is TGTGCCAGCAGTTTATCCAGCGGACTTTGGTATTTT.

This clone was observed a single time. The CDR3 region is CASSRLVNEQYF. In nucleotides, the CDR3 is TGTGCCAGCAGCCGACTAGTAAACGAGCAGTACTTC. The chain employs TRBV6-6 and TRBJ2-7, with D possibly matching TRBD2 (6 bases). Germline V CDR1 and CDR2: MNHNY, SVGAGI (reference sequence). V gave up 6 bases and J gave up 5 bases, with 11 bases separating them. CDR3 length: 12 residues.

The rearrangement joins TRBV11-2 to TRBJ1-3; TRBD1 agrees at 10 bases. The CDR3 totals 18 residues. Germline CDR1 reads SGHAT; CDR2 reads FQNNGV. V lost 1 base, J lost 0 bases, and 6 bases stayed unmatched. The CDR3 DNA reads as TGTGCCAGCAGCTTAGTCGGCGGGACAGGGGTCTCTGGAAACACCATATATTTT. Residues: CASSLVGGTGVSGNTIYF.

V gene TRBV19 combines with J gene TRBJ1-3, with D unresolved. Germline CDR1 is LNHDA and CDR2 is SQIVND (reference sequence). CDR3 size: 15 residues. The V end lost 6 bases, the J end lost 0 bases, and 12 bases lay between the germline ends. CDR3 amino acids: CASSLSAISGNTIYF. CDR3 nucleotides: TGTGCCAGTAGCTTATCAGCCATCTCTGGAAACACCATATATTTT. The variable domain in full, with the rest retrieved from reference TRBV19 and TRBJ1-3, is DGGITQSPKYLFRKEGQNVTLSCEQNLNHDAMYWYRQDPGQGLRLIYYSQIVNDFQKGDIAEGYSVSREKKESFPLTVTSAQKNPTAFYLCASSLSAISGNTIYFGEGSWLTVV.

The chain is built from TRBV9 and TRBJ1-4; the D is unclear. The germline V gene has CDR1 SGDLS and CDR2 YYNGEE. This CDR3 spans 15 amino acids. The germline V and J ends were trimmed by 0 bases and 6 bases, with 12 bases remaining between them. For the CDR3, the DNA is TGTGCCAGCAGCGTAGTAGGTGGGCAGGATGAAAAACTGTTTTTT. Its protein product is CASSVVGGQDEKLFF.

The chain couples TRBV7-3 to TRBJ1-4, with D possibly TRBD1 on 5 matching bases. The CDR3 totals 18 residues. V gave up 4 bases and J gave up 0 bases, with 18 bases separating them. CDR1 and CDR2 (germline): SGHTA, FQGTGA. CDR3 residues: CASSSHRDSPSTNEKLFF. CDR3 bases: TGTGCCAGCAGCTCTCACCGGGACTCCCCCTCAACTAATGAAAAACTGTTTTTT.

The chain links TRBV18 to TRBJ1-5; D ambiguous. CDR1 is KGHSH, CDR2 LQKENI, per germline. This CDR3 comprises 13 residues. V lost 3 bases and J lost 5, with 8 bases in between. The CDR3 DNA is TGTGCCAGCTCACCCGGTGGGGATCAGCCCCAGCATTTT. As protein: CASSPGGDQPQHF.